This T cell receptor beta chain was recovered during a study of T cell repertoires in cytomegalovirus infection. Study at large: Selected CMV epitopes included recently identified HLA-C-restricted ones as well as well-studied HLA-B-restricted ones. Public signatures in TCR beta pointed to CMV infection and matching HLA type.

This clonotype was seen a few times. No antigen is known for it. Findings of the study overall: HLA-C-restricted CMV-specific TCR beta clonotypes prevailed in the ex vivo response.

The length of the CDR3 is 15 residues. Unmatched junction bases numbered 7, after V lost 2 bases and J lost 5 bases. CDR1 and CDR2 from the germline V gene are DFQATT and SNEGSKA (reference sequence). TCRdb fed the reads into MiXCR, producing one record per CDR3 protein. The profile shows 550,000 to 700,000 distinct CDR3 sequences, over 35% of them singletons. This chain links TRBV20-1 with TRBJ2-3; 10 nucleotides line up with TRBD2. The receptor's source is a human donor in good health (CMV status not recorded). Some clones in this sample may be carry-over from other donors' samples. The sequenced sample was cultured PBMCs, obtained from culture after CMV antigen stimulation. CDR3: CSARSLAGNKDTQYF. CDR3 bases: TGCAGTGCTAGATCACTAGCGGGAAATAAAGATACGCAGTATTTT.